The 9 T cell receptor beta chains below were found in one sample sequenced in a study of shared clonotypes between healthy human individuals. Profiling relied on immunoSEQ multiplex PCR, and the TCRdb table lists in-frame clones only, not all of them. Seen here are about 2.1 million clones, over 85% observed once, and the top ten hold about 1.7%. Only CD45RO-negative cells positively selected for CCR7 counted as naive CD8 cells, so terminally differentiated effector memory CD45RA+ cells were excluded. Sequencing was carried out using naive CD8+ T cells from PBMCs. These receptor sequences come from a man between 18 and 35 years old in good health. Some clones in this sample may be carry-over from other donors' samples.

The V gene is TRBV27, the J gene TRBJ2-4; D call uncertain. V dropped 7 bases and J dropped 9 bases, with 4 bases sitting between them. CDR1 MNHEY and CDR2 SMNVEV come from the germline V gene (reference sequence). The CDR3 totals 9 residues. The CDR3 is CASICIQYF. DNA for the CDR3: TGTGCCAGCATTTGCATTCAGTACTTC.

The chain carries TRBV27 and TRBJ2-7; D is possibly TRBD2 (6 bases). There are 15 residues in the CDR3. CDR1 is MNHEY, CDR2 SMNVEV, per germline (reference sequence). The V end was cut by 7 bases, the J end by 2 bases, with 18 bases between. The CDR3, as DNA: TGTGCCAGCACTCCATACCCCCCGGGGGCCTACGAGCAGTACTTC. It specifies CASTPYPPGAYEQYF.

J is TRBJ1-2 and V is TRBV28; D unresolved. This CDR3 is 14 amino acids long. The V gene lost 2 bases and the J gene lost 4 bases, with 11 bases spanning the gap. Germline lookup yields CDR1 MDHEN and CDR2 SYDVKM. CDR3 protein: CASSLTGGLYGYTF. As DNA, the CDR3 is TGTGCCAGCAGTTTAACCGGTGGCCTCTATGGCTACACCTTC.

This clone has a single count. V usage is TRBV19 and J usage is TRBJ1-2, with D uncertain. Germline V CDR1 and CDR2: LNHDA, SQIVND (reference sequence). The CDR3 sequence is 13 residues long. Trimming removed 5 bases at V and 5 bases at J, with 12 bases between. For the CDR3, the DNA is TGTGCCAGTAGTCCCTATTCGGGGTATGGCTACACCTTC. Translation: CASSPYSGYGYTF.

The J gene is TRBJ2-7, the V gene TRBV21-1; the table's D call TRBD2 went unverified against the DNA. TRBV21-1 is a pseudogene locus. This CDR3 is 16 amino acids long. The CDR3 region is CASSKAGIAISYEQYF. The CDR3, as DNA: TGTGCCAGCAGCAAAGCCGGGATAGCGATTTCCTACGAGCAGTACTTC.

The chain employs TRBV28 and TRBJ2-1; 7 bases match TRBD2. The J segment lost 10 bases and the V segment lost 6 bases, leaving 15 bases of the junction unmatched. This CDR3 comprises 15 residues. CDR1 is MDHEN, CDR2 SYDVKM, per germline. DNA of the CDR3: TGTGCCAGCAGACTAACCCGGGACTACGGGGAGGAGCAGTTCTTC. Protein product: CASRLTRDYGEEQFF. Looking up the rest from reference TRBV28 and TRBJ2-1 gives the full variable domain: DVKVTQSSRYLVKRTGEKVFLECVQDMDHENMFWYRQDPGLGLRLIYFSYDVKMKEKGDIPEGYSVSREKKERFSLILESASTNQTSMYLCASRLTRDYGEEQFFGPGTRLTVL.

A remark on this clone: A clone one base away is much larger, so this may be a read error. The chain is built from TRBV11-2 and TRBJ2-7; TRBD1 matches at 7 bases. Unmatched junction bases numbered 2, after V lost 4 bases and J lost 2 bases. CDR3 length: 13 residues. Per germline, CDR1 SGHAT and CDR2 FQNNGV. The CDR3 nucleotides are TGTGCCAGCAGCTGGGACAGCCCCTACGAGCAGTACTTC. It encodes CASSWDSPYEQYF.

CDR3 residues: CASSLGQGALYEQYF. DNA of the CDR3: TGTGCCAGCAGCTTAGGACAGGGGGCCCTCTACGAGCAGTACTTC. The chain uses TRBV11-1 and TRBJ2-7; 10 positions match TRBD1. Germline CDR1 and CDR2: SGHAT and FQDESV (reference sequence). The CDR3 is 15 residues long. V lost 1 base, J lost 3 bases, and 3 bases stayed unmatched. Combining the CDR3 with reference TRBV11-1 and TRBJ2-7 gives the whole variable domain EAEVAQSPRYKITEKSQAVAFWCDPISGHATLYWYRQILGQGPELLVQFQDESVVDDSQLPKDRFSAERLKGVDSTLKIQPAELGDSAMYLCASSLGQGALYEQYFGPGTRLTVT.

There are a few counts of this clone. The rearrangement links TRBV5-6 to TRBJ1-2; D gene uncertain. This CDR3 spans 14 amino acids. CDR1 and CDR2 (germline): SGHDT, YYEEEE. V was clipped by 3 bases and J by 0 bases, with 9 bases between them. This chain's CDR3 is CASSWREANYGYTF. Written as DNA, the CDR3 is TGTGCCAGCAGCTGGCGCGAAGCTAACTATGGCTACACCTTC.